This TCR beta chain appears in the sequencing data of a study of blood T cell dynamics during melanoma immunotherapy. Noted time point: pre-treatment baseline. Apart from a couple of fast progressors, RECIST 1.1 response was judged 12 weeks post-infusion. Patients with prior systemic cancer treatment, concomitant immunosuppressants, or other active malignancies were excluded. Whole-study results and caveats: Disease-control patients' PBMC repertoires became either more clonal or more diverse at W3.

This CDR3 region has 16 residues. V lost 0 bases and J 2 bases, leaving 14 bases between the germline ends. Germline CDR1 MNHNS, CDR2 SASEGT. The protocol was immunoSEQ multiplex PCR, while the TCRdb copy is restricted to in-frame clones and leaves out a portion. The table lists fewer than 20,000 clones, 91% of them singletons. As concerns this clone: Its antigen is unidentified.

Specimen: blood, collected from a patient treated with checkpoint blockade. The chain combines TRBV6-1 with TRBJ2-7, with D possibly called TRBD1 or TRBD2 (5 bases each). The sequence came from a human donor with melanoma. The CDR3 sequence: CASSEANGGGTYEQYF. CDR3 nucleotide sequence: TGTGCCAGCAGTGAAGCAAATGGGGGTGGGACCTACGAGCAGTACTTC.